Each of the 5 T cell receptor beta chains below was sequenced from the same sample in a study of human T cells and chemical hapten exposure. A single record per CDR3 protein comes from TCRdb applying MiXCR to the RACE reads. The sample contains around 100,000 distinct CDR3 sequences, 9.5% to 12% of which appear only once. The time point here: patch test 1, 2 weeks after DPC sensitization. The treatment is: therapeutic diphenylcyclopropenone sensitization with weekly scalp DPC. Material: whole blood, obtained in connection with sensitization to the hapten diphenylcyclopropenone (DPC). All receptors come from a woman in her thirties or forties with alopecia areata. Some clones in this sample may be carry-over from other donors' samples.

The CDR3 DNA reads TGTGCCAGCAGTGTTTCCCCCAAAAACATTCAGTACTTC. This sequence encodes CASSVSPKNIQYF. The rearrangement joins TRBV6-1 to TRBJ2-4; D is unclear. The CDR3 is made up of 13 amino acids. Trimming shortened V by 4 bases and J by 2 bases, and 6 bases separated the two germline ends. Germline CDR1 MNHNS, CDR2 SASEGT.

This clonotype was detected ten times or more. V usage is TRBV10-3 and J usage is TRBJ2-1; the D gene is possibly TRBD1 (5 bases). This CDR3 spans 14 amino acids. CDR1 is ENHRY and CDR2 is SYGVKD in the germline V gene. Between the trimmed V and J ends, which lost 3 bases and 1 base, there was a span of 7 bases. Here the CDR3 reads CAISDRVSYNEQFF. The DNA for the CDR3 is TGTGCCATCAGTGACAGGGTGTCCTACAATGAGCAGTTCTTC.

The chain is built from TRBV12-3 or TRBV12-4 and TRBJ2-7, with 7 bases identical to TRBD1. The CDR3 covers 15 residues. V was clipped by 1 base and J by 5 bases; unmatched bases: 8. CDR3 protein: CASSLGTGFGDEQYF. The CDR3 DNA reads TGTGCCAGCAGTTTAGGGACAGGATTTGGGGACGAGCAGTACTTC.

The V and J genes are TRBV6-2 or TRBV6-3 and TRBJ1-1; D gene uncertain. The CDR3 sequence is 13 residues long. CDR1 is MNHEY and CDR2 is SVGEGT in the germline V gene. The V end was cut by 7 bases, the J end by 0 bases, with 9 bases between. The CDR3 bases are TGTGCCAGCACCCTAGCCATGAACACTGAAGCTTTCTTT. This gives the protein CASTLAMNTEAFF.

Ten or more counts support this clonotype. The chain combines TRBV14 with TRBJ2-5; TRBD2 agrees at 12 bases. This CDR3 is 15 amino acids long. The germline V gene encodes CDR1 SGHDN and CDR2 FVKESK. J was trimmed by 3 bases and V by 4 bases; bases with no gene match: 3. This chain's CDR3 is CASSPGLAGKETQYF. The CDR3 nucleotides are TGTGCCAGCAGCCCAGGACTAGCGGGAAAAGAGACCCAGTACTTC.